This is a list of T cell receptor beta chains from one sample in a study of blood T cells in healthy people across ages. MiXCR, applied by TCRdb to the 5' RACE reads, yields one record per CDR3 protein. This table holds some 790,000 distinct CDR3 sequences, about 28% found once. The specimen was blood. The receptor source for this set is a woman older than 75 in good health. Each CDR3 is given with its conserved first and last residue. The D gene is left open where the match is weak. Clone size is not always given. Where it is, it says once, few, many or a class for expanded clones.

>NA|TRBJ2-3|few|TRBV20-1
CSARGLVGWDTQYF
TGCAGTGCTAGAGGGCTAGTGGGTTGGGATACGCAGTATTTT
>NA|TRBJ1-2|NA|TRBV9
CAGSVGESYGYTF
TGTGCCGGCAGCGTAGGGGAGTCCTATGGCTACACCTTC
>TRBD2|TRBJ2-7|NA|TRBV6-1
CASSERGMRHEQYF
TGTGCCAGCAGTGAGCGGGGGATGAGACACGAGCAGTACTTC
>NA|TRBJ1-2|few|TRBV7-2
CASSLTGQFVYGYTF
TGTGCCAGCAGCTTAACCGGACAGTTTGTCTATGGCTACACCTTC
>TRBD2|TRBJ2-3|few|TRBV2
CASTNGLAATTDTQYF
TGTGCCAGCACCAACGGACTAGCGGCAACCACAGATACGCAGTATTTT
>NA|TRBJ1-4|few|TRBV5-6
CASSLAGAGVNEKLFF
TGTGCCAGCAGCTTGGCCGGGGCAGGGGTTAATGAAAAACTGTTTTTT
>NA|TRBJ1-1|NA|TRBV12-5
CASALTSLGTEAFF
TGTGCTAGTGCCCTCACATCACTGGGGACTGAAGCTTTCTTT
>TRBD2|TRBJ2-3|many|TRBV6-1
CASSVRLAGDRRTQYF
TGTGCCAGCAGTGTCCGACTAGCGGGGGACCGCCGAACGCAGTATTTT
>NA|TRBJ1-2|NA|TRBV2
CASGGALYGCTF
TGTGCCAGCGGAGGGGCCCTCTATGGCTGCACCTTC
>NA|TRBJ2-5|NA|TRBV4-2
CASSLYSYRGGSGAQETQYF
TGTGCCAGCAGCCTATACTCCTACAGGGGAGGTAGCGGGGCTCAAGAGACCCAGTACTTC
>TRBD2|TRBJ2-1|NA|TRBV30
CAWSVRGGGVLYNEQFF
TGTGCCTGGAGTGTAAGGGGCGGGGGGGTCCTTTACAATGAGCAGTTCTTC
>NA|TRBJ1-5|many|TRBV20-1
CSARDQIYQPQHF
TGCAGTGCTAGAGACCAGATATATCAGCCCCAGCATTTT